This T cell receptor beta chain was captured by sequencing in a study of blood T cell repertoires in COVID-19. On the study more broadly: The cDNA or gDNA used as material had been derived from T cells, B-cell-depleted T cells, or PBMCs.

Measured with immunoSEQ multiplex PCR; TCRdb has only the in-frame clones, and not every one. In the table there are almost 250,000 clones, more than 75% of which are singletons. The germline V gene has CDR1 SGHAT and CDR2 FQNNGV. J gave up 0 bases and V 3 bases, and 7 bases lay outside the gene matches. This CDR3 spans 17 amino acids. Seattle researchers signed up patients amid active infection and tracked them longitudinally. The chain couples TRBV11-2 to TRBJ2-7; 11 nucleotides align to TRBD2. The source is a woman older than 75 with COVID-19, enrolled during active disease. Specimen: peripheral blood. The CDR3 sequence is CASSFTLSGGASYEQYF. The CDR3 DNA reads TGTGCCAGCAGCTTTACGCTTAGCGGGGGGGCCTCCTACGAGCAGTACTTC.